The rows below give T cell receptor beta chains drawn from one sample of a study of blood T cell repertoires in COVID-19. Data came from immunoSEQ multiplex PCR; TCRdb stores just in-frame clones and leaves some out. Of about 480,000 clones in the sample, 80% to 90% were seen once. Material for sequencing was peripheral blood. These receptors were obtained from a woman aged 25 to 39 with acute or convalescent COVID-19. CDR3s include the opening cysteine and the closing phenylalanine or tryptophan. Each record gives: V gene, J gene, CDR3 protein.

v_call: TRBV6-1; j_call: TRBJ1-2; cdr3_aa: CASSEQGFWYGYTF
v_call: TRBV5-5; j_call: TRBJ1-5; cdr3_aa: CASSLWTGGSNQPQHF
v_call: TRBV7-6; j_call: TRBJ2-2; cdr3_aa: CASSWLSGGGGTGELFF
v_call: TRBV19; j_call: TRBJ2-2; cdr3_aa: CASTPGVAGGTGELFF
v_call: TRBV19; j_call: TRBJ2-1; cdr3_aa: CASSIDPGTGTHNEQFF
v_call: TRBV6-5; j_call: TRBJ1-4; cdr3_aa: CASSTTGTENEKLFF
v_call: TRBV13; j_call: TRBJ2-3; cdr3_aa: CASSPPGLAGRDTQYF
v_call: TRBV11-3; j_call: TRBJ2-7; cdr3_aa: CASSLGGGGTYEQYF
v_call: TRBV5-4; j_call: TRBJ1-4; cdr3_aa: CASSLEQGEKLFF
v_call: TRBV7-9; j_call: TRBJ2-5; cdr3_aa: CASSLSRDQETQYF
v_call: TRBV19; j_call: TRBJ1-2; cdr3_aa: CASSYRGFWRGDGYTF
v_call: TRBV7-2; j_call: TRBJ2-3; cdr3_aa: CASSLRSRTTTADTQYF
v_call: TRBV11-3; j_call: TRBJ2-3; cdr3_aa: CASSPTGSTDTQYF
v_call: TRBV9; j_call: TRBJ1-5; cdr3_aa: CASSATGTAPSSNQPQHF
v_call: TRBV5-1; j_call: TRBJ1-1; cdr3_aa: CASSLGGAVTEAFF
v_call: TRBV3-1/TRBV3-2; j_call: TRBJ1-5; cdr3_aa: CASSQDRGRNQPQHF
v_call: TRBV30; j_call: TRBJ2-1; cdr3_aa: CGGTSGLRVLVYNEQFF
v_call: TRBV6-1; j_call: TRBJ2-7; cdr3_aa: CASSDMRTGARYEQYF
v_call: TRBV2; j_call: TRBJ2-7; cdr3_aa: CASRRTSGGEYEQYF
v_call: TRBV7-2; j_call: TRBJ1-2; cdr3_aa: CASRPHPGTDGYTF
v_call: TRBV5-1; j_call: TRBJ1-1; cdr3_aa: CASSLNIDTEAFF
v_call: TRBV3-1/TRBV3-2; j_call: TRBJ2-3; cdr3_aa: CASSRYVTAREGGTDTQYF
v_call: TRBV5-1; j_call: TRBJ2-2; cdr3_aa: CASSHAFVIPELNTGELFF
v_call: TRBV27; j_call: TRBJ1-2; cdr3_aa: CASKFSSHYGYTF
v_call: TRBV28; j_call: TRBJ1-3; cdr3_aa: CASSFGQGGNTIYF
v_call: TRBV19; j_call: TRBJ2-3; cdr3_aa: CASSLTGRQDTQYF
v_call: TRBV30; j_call: TRBJ2-3; cdr3_aa: CACVTGTDTQYF
v_call: TRBV19; j_call: TRBJ1-6; cdr3_aa: CASSRKTEGSPLHF
v_call: TRBV7-6; j_call: TRBJ2-2; cdr3_aa: CASSLQGGANTGELFF
v_call: TRBV28; j_call: TRBJ2-1; cdr3_aa: CASTLATGGRSYNEQFF
v_call: TRBV7-9; j_call: TRBJ2-3; cdr3_aa: CASSLPRGTQYF
v_call: TRBV5-1; j_call: TRBJ2-1; cdr3_aa: CASSPGTGAWNEQFF
v_call: TRBV2; j_call: TRBJ1-3; cdr3_aa: CASMTGGGNTIYF
v_call: TRBV10-2; j_call: TRBJ2-7; cdr3_aa: CASWGPGQGASYEQYF
v_call: TRBV6-5; j_call: TRBJ1-1; cdr3_aa: CASSYSNRGMTEAFF
v_call: TRBV5-1; j_call: TRBJ2-5; cdr3_aa: CASSLGQPQETQYF
v_call: TRBV11-2; j_call: TRBJ2-7; cdr3_aa: CASSPGQGIIYEQYF
v_call: TRBV2; j_call: TRBJ1-6; cdr3_aa: CASSGQGWSPLHF
v_call: TRBV19; j_call: TRBJ1-2; cdr3_aa: CASGGGYGYTF
v_call: TRBV3-1/TRBV3-2; j_call: TRBJ1-1; cdr3_aa: CASSPGFGGTEAFF
v_call: TRBV12-3/TRBV12-4; j_call: TRBJ2-3; cdr3_aa: CASSYRTPDTQYF
v_call: TRBV12-3/TRBV12-4; j_call: TRBJ2-7; cdr3_aa: CASSPSLVYEQYF
v_call: TRBV30; j_call: TRBJ1-2; cdr3_aa: CAWRITGGYGYTF
v_call: TRBV19; j_call: TRBJ2-7; cdr3_aa: CASSPGQGIYEQYF
v_call: TRBV2; j_call: TRBJ1-5; cdr3_aa: CASSGSPGRPQHF
v_call: TRBV28; j_call: TRBJ2-2; cdr3_aa: CASSLDRGNTGELFF
v_call: TRBV5-1; j_call: TRBJ1-4; cdr3_aa: CASSLEGGPRREKLFF
v_call: TRBV27; j_call: TRBJ1-2; cdr3_aa: CASSFGQGDDYGYTF
v_call: TRBV2; j_call: TRBJ1-6; cdr3_aa: CATTRQNNSPLHF
v_call: TRBV5-1; j_call: TRBJ2-5; cdr3_aa: CASSPKRGGLTETQYF
v_call: TRBV4-1; j_call: TRBJ2-1; cdr3_aa: CASSLIPIGGYNEQFF
v_call: TRBV12-3/TRBV12-4; j_call: TRBJ1-1; cdr3_aa: CASSLGGAGEAFF
v_call: TRBV5-4; j_call: TRBJ1-4; cdr3_aa: CASSLGGVFNNEKLFF
v_call: TRBV19; j_call: TRBJ1-3; cdr3_aa: CASRGQGAGNTIYF
v_call: TRBV28; j_call: TRBJ2-5; cdr3_aa: CASSLTGEETQYF
v_call: TRBV5-1; j_call: TRBJ1-4; cdr3_aa: CASSLGGRANEKLFF
v_call: TRBV6-5; j_call: TRBJ1-5; cdr3_aa: CASSRQGFDQPQHF
v_call: TRBV4-1; j_call: TRBJ2-5; cdr3_aa: CASSQALGTETQYF
v_call: TRBV27; j_call: TRBJ2-1; cdr3_aa: CASSLDPAGAGSSYNEQFF